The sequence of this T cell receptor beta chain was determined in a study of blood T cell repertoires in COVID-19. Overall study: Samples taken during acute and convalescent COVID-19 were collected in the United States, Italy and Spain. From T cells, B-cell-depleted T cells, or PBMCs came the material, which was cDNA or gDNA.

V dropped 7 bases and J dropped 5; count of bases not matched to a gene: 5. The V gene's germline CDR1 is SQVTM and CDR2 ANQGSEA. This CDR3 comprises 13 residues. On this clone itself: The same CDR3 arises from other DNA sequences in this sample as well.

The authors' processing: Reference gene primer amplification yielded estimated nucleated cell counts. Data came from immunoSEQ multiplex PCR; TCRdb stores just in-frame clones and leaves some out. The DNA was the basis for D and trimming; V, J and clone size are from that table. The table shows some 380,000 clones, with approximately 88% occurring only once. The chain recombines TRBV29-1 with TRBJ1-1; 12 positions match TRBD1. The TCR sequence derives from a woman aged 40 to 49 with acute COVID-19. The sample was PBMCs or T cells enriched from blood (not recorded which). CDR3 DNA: TGCAGCGCCCCGGGACAGGGGGCGACTGAAGCTTTCTTT. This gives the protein CSAPGQGATEAFF.